One sample yielded the 32 T cell receptor beta chains listed below, sequenced in a study of T cell responses to AZD1222 COVID-19 vaccine. Sequencing used immunoSEQ multiplex PCR; TCRdb keeps in-frame clones, though not all of them. This repertoire shows 95,000 to 100,000 clones, about 89% found once; its top ten account for about 9.4%. Here the sequenced sample was peripheral blood, taken 28 days after the second AZD1222 dose. The receptors come from an adult who received the AZD1222 COVID-19 vaccine.

V gene TRBV19 combines with J gene TRBJ1-2, with a possible D match to TRBD1 (5 bases). The CDR3 extends over 11 amino acids. Germline CDR1 LNHDA, CDR2 SQIVND (reference sequence). V shed 7 bases and J shed 7 bases, with 10 bases lying between them. The CDR3 coding sequence is TGTGCCAGTAAGGGGCTGAGTGGCTACACCTTC. Protein sequence: CASKGLSGYTF.

The rearrangement links TRBV5-1 to TRBJ2-3; 8 bases map to TRBD1. CDR1 and CDR2 from the germline V gene are SGHRS and YFSETQ. The V segment lost 4 bases and the J segment 4 bases; nucleotides outside the gene matches: 11. The CDR3 is 16 amino acids. The CDR3 region is CASSLTGVDSPDTQYF. The CDR3 nucleotides are TGCGCCAGCAGCCTGACAGGGGTCGACTCTCCAGATACGCAGTATTTT. The full variable domain, completed using reference TRBV5-1 and TRBJ2-3, is KAGVTQTPRYLIKTRGQQVTLSCSPISGHRSVSWYQQTPGQGLQFLFEYFSETQRNKGNFPGRFSGRQFSNSRSEMNVSTLELGDSALYLCASSLTGVDSPDTQYFGPGTRLTVL.

As to this clone: An end of the junction differs from the germline gene, which may be a read error. This chain uses TRBV5-1 with TRBJ2-1, with D perhaps TRBD2 (6 bases). The germline V gene has CDR1 SGHRS and CDR2 YFSETQ. This CDR3 is built from 11 residues. The chain's CDR3 is CASRLEGEQFF. CDR3 DNA sequence: TGCGCCAGCAGATTGGAGGGGGAGCAGTTCTTC.

The chain couples TRBV2 to TRBJ1-2; D gene unclear. Per the germline V gene, CDR1 is SNHLY and CDR2 is FYNNEI. The CDR3 has 14 amino acids. V dropped 3 bases and J dropped 5 bases, with 13 bases sitting between them. CDR3 DNA sequence: TGTGCCAGCAGTGAGGACGGATTTATTTATGGCTACACCTTC. It encodes CASSEDGFIYGYTF.

The rearrangement joins TRBV5-1 to TRBJ2-5; D might be TRBD2 (5 bases). The germline CDR1 and CDR2 sequences are SGHRS and YFSETQ. Trimming removed 6 bases from V and 1 base from J, with 10 bases in between. The CDR3 loop spans 13 amino acids. CDR3: CASMRGLQETQYF. In DNA form, the CDR3 reads TGCGCCAGCATGAGAGGGCTCCAAGAGACCCAGTACTTC. The full variable domain, with the rest looked up from reference TRBV5-1 and TRBJ2-5, is KAGVTQTPRYLIKTRGQQVTLSCSPISGHRSVSWYQQTPGQGLQFLFEYFSETQRNKGNFPGRFSGRQFSNSRSEMNVSTLELGDSALYLCASMRGLQETQYFGPGTRLLVL.

The rearrangement uses TRBV10-3 and TRBJ1-2; maybe TRBD1 (6 bases). Between the trimmed V and J ends, which lost 6 bases and 2 bases, there was a span of 19 bases. The CDR3 has 16 amino acids. Looked up from germline, CDR1 is ENHRY and CDR2 is SYGVKD. The CDR3 nucleotides are TGTGCCATCAGCGAGGGAGAAGGGCAGGGGAACTATGGCTACACCTTC. Amino acids: CAISEGEGQGNYGYTF.

The chain is built from TRBV27 and TRBJ2-1; D unresolved. The CDR3 has 11 residues. In germline, CDR1 is MNHEY, CDR2 SMNVEV (reference sequence). Trimming shortened V by 6 bases and J by 10 bases, and 10 bases separated the two germline ends. CDR3 protein: CASSLLGEQFF. CDR3 in DNA: TGTGCCAGCAGCCTCCTAGGGGAGCAGTTCTTC.

The chain couples TRBV28 to TRBJ2-3; the match to TRBD2 covers 8 bases. J lost 1 base, V lost 1 base, and 7 bases had no gene match. Per germline, CDR1 MDHEN and CDR2 SYDVKM. The CDR3 consists of 17 residues. CDR3 nucleotides: TGTGCCAGCAGTTTATCCCCGGGACTAGTTGGCACAGATACGCAGTATTTT. Translating it yields CASSLSPGLVGTDTQYF.

Comment on this clone: One end of the junction does not line up with germline, which may come from a read error. The chain has TRBV7-7 and TRBJ1-4, with D perhaps matching TRBD1 (6 bases). Germline CDR1 SSHAT, CDR2 FNYEAQ (reference sequence). The CDR3 runs to 16 residues. The DNA of the CDR3 is TGTGCTAGCAGCTCGACTATGGGGGGGCTCGGTGAAAAACTGTTTTTT. It specifies CASSSTMGGLGEKLFF. Variable domain in full (rest from reference TRBV7-7 and TRBJ1-4): GAGVSQSPRYKVTKRGQDVTLRCDPISSHATLYWYQQALGQGPEFLTYFNYEAQPDKSGLPSDRFSAERPEGSISTLTIQRTEQRDSAMYRCASSSTMGGLGEKLFFGSGTQLSVL.

This clone was seen only once. V is TRBV6-6 and J is TRBJ2-3; the D gene is possibly TRBD2 (6 bases). The germline CDR1 and CDR2 sequences are MNHNY and SVGAGI (reference sequence). Trimming shortened V by 7 bases and J by 1 base, and 15 bases separated the two germline ends. The CDR3 is made up of 15 amino acids. CDR3 sequence reads: CASMVTGAGTDTQYF. The CDR3 DNA follows: TGTGCCAGCATGGTGACGGGAGCAGGCACAGATACGCAGTATTTT.

V gene TRBV29-1 combines with J gene TRBJ1-1, with D perhaps TRBD1 (5 bases). Trimming stripped 3 bases from V and 5 bases from J, with 16 bases between. CDR1 and CDR2 from the germline V gene are SQVTM and ANQGSEA. This CDR3 is 14 amino acids long. This chain's CDR3 is CSVEWGPGRTEAFF. CDR3 nucleotides: TGCAGCGTTGAGTGGGGCCCCGGAAGGACTGAAGCTTTCTTT.

This chain joins TRBV5-1 and TRBJ2-7; possible D gene TRBD1, 5 bases. The CDR3 sequence is 13 residues long. Trimming stripped 5 bases from V and 2 bases from J, with 11 bases between. Per germline, CDR1 SGHRS and CDR2 YFSETQ. The CDR3 here is CASSGASAYEQYF. The CDR3 region has the DNA TGCGCCAGCAGTGGGGCTTCCGCCTACGAGCAGTACTTC. The complete variable domain, with remaining parts taken from reference TRBV5-1 and TRBJ2-7, reads KAGVTQTPRYLIKTRGQQVTLSCSPISGHRSVSWYQQTPGQGLQFLFEYFSETQRNKGNFPGRFSGRQFSNSRSEMNVSTLELGDSALYLCASSGASAYEQYFGPGTRLTVT.

This chain connects TRBV19 to TRBJ2-7, with 9 bases lining up with TRBD1. This CDR3 has 14 amino acids. Germline CDR1 LNHDA, CDR2 SQIVND (reference sequence). V was pared by 3 bases and J by 6 bases, with 6 bases of the junction left unmatched. The CDR3 DNA is TGTGCCAGTAGTATCGGGACAGGGTCATCCGAGCAGTACTTC. This sequence encodes CASSIGTGSSEQYF.

This clone has only a few counts. This CDR3 is CASSLAGQRGGPYEQFF. For the CDR3, the DNA is TGCGCCAGCAGCTTGGCCGGACAGCGGGGGGGCCCGTATGAGCAGTTCTTC. This chain joins TRBV5-1 and TRBJ2-1; 10 positions match TRBD2. The V segment lost 0 bases and the J segment 8 bases; nucleotides outside the gene matches: 11. The CDR3 has 17 amino acids. Per the germline V gene, CDR1 is SGHRS and CDR2 is YFSETQ.

V gene TRBV11-2 combines with J gene TRBJ2-7; 9 bases agree with TRBD2. After removal of 6 bases from V and 2 bases from J, the junction contained 5 bases not matched to a gene. This CDR3 is 14 amino acids long. In germline, CDR1 is SGHAT, CDR2 FQNNGV. The CDR3 protein is CASSYAGGTYEQYF. CDR3 nucleotide sequence: TGTGCCAGCAGTTACGCGGGGGGGACCTACGAGCAGTACTTC.

The V gene is TRBV4-1, the J gene TRBJ2-3, with D possibly being TRBD2 (6 bases). Germline-derived CDR1 and CDR2 are MGHRA and YSYEKL. Trimming left V 1 base short and J 6 bases short, with 14 bases between. This CDR3 is 15 amino acids long. The DNA for the CDR3 is TGCGCCAGCAGCCAAGCTCCGGAGGGTGGCGATACGCAGTATTTT. Protein: CASSQAPEGGDTQYF.

This clone was counted a few times. The chain has TRBV6-5 and TRBJ1-2; 7 nucleotides align to TRBD1. The V gene's germline CDR1 is MNHEY and CDR2 SVGAGI. The V segment lost 7 bases and the J segment 4 bases; nucleotides outside the gene matches: 9. The CDR3 runs to 14 residues. This CDR3 is CASKTGVGIYGYTF. The CDR3 nucleotides are TGTGCCAGCAAAACAGGGGTTGGGATCTATGGCTACACCTTC.

The chain employs TRBV19 and TRBJ1-1; TRBD1 matches at 12 bases. The trim removed 3 bases at V and 5 bases at J, leaving 4 bases unmatched. Per germline, CDR1 LNHDA and CDR2 SQIVND (reference sequence). This CDR3 is 15 amino acids long. CDR3 sequence reads: CASSIGTGGWTEAFF. The CDR3, as DNA: TGTGCCAGTAGTATCGGGACAGGGGGCTGGACTGAAGCTTTCTTT.

The chain joins TRBV5-5 to TRBJ1-2; D remains ambiguous. Trimming left V 0 bases short and J 3 bases short, with 6 bases between. This CDR3 contains 13 residues. Germline loops: CDR1 SGHKS, CDR2 YYEKEE (reference sequence). The CDR3 DNA reads as TGTGCCAGCAGCTTGGATCCCCACTATGGCTACACCTTC. Translation: CASSLDPHYGYTF.

This clone has a handful of counts. The chain has TRBV5-4 and TRBJ2-3; D remains unclear. This CDR3 comprises 13 residues. CDR1 is SGHNT, CDR2 YYREEE, per germline (reference sequence). Trimming left V 3 bases short and J 3 bases short, with 8 bases between. Here the CDR3 DNA reads TGTGCCAGCAGCTCCCCCGAGACAGATACGCAGTATTTT. It specifies CASSSPETDTQYF. Together with reference TRBV5-4 and TRBJ2-3, the CDR3 gives the full variable domain: ETGVTQSPTHLIKTRGQQVTLRCSSQSGHNTVSWYQQALGQGPQFIFQYYREEENGRGNFPPRFSGLQFPNYSSELNVNALELDDSALYLCASSSPETDTQYFGPGTRLTVL.

This sequence joins TRBV11-2 and TRBJ2-5; D gene uncertain. Germline CDR1 SGHAT, CDR2 FQNNGV. Trimming removed 0 bases from V and 7 bases from J, with 6 bases in between. This CDR3 has 12 residues. The CDR3 sequence is CASSLEWGTQYF. CDR3 nucleotides: TGTGCCAGCAGCTTAGAATGGGGGACCCAGTACTTC.

The chain recombines TRBV7-9 with TRBJ2-2, with TRBD2 matching over 7 bases. With V trimmed by 7 bases and J by 4 bases, 9 bases remained unmatched. Germline CDR1 SEHNR, CDR2 FQNEAQ (reference sequence). This CDR3 spans 15 amino acids. In nucleotides, the CDR3 is TGTGCCAGCAACCCACTCGCGGGAGTCACCGGGGAGCTGTTTTTT. Amino acids: CASNPLAGVTGELFF. Drawing the rest from reference TRBV7-9 and TRBJ2-2, the complete variable domain is DTGVSQNPRHKITKRGQNVTFRCDPISEHNRLYWYRQTLGQGPEFLTYFQNEAQLEKSRLLSDRFSAERPKGSFSTLEIQRTEQGDSAMYLCASNPLAGVTGELFFGEGSRLTVL.

J is TRBJ1-5 and V is TRBV18; possibly TRBD1 for D (6 bases). The CDR3 contains 16 residues. Trimming left V 3 bases short and J 4 bases short, with 16 bases between. From germline, CDR1 is KGHSH and CDR2 LQKENI. In DNA, the CDR3 is TGTGCCAGCTCACCGGCGGGGGGCGATGGAAATCAGCCCCAGCATTTT. It encodes CASSPAGGDGNQPQHF.

The chain has TRBV7-6 and TRBJ1-3; TRBD1 matches at 7 bases. V shed 5 bases and J 1 base; nucleotides not matched to a gene: 14. CDR3 length: 18 amino acids. The germline gives CDR1 SGHVS, CDR2 FNYEAQ. The CDR3: CASSRYRNEQGSGNTIYF. The CDR3 nucleotides read TGTGCCAGCAGCCGATATAGGAACGAACAGGGGTCTGGAAACACCATATATTTT.

This clone was detected only once. The rearrangement joins TRBV9 to TRBJ2-3; no clear D gene. V lost 4 bases to trimming and J lost 7 bases, with 10 bases between them. The length of the CDR3 is 12 residues. In germline, CDR1 is SGDLS, CDR2 YYNGEE. DNA for the CDR3: TGTGCCAGCAGCCCCGGTAGGAATACGCAGTATTTT. Residues: CASSPGRNTQYF.

The chain is built from TRBV28 and TRBJ1-3, with D perhaps TRBD1 (6 bases). The germline V gene has CDR1 MDHEN and CDR2 SYDVKM. V was shortened by 6 bases and J by 2 bases, with 11 bases between the two germline ends. The length of the CDR3 is 14 residues. This CDR3 is CASRLGHPGNTIYF. CDR3 DNA sequence: TGTGCCAGCAGGTTGGGACACCCTGGAAACACCATATATTTT.

This rearrangement joins TRBV3-1 (or the pseudogene TRBV3-2) to TRBJ2-7, with unresolved D. Germline V CDR1 and CDR2: LGHDT, YNNKEL (reference sequence). This CDR3 spans 17 amino acids. V lost 1 base to trimming and J lost 1 base, with 17 bases between them. CDR3: CASSQAPRAATSYEQYF. The CDR3 region has the DNA TGTGCCAGCAGCCAAGCCCCCCGGGCAGCAACGTCCTACGAGCAGTACTTC.

This chain links TRBV21-1 with TRBJ1-5. TRBV21-1 constitutes a pseudogene. The CDR3 runs to 15 residues. Written as DNA, the CDR3 is TGTGCCAGCAGCTTCCCTGGGGGACGCAATCAGCCCCAGCATTTT. This codes for CASSFPGGRNQPQHF.

This sequence joins TRBV7-2 and TRBJ1-4; 11 nucleotides align to TRBD1. The CDR3 extends over 18 amino acids. Germline V gives CDR1 SGHTA, CDR2 FQGNSA. V trimming: 5 bases; J trimming: 8 bases; junction bases outside the gene matches: 16. The CDR3 DNA follows: TGTGCCAGCAGCGCCAATGTCCCGGGACAGGGGGTAGGCGAAAAACTGTTTTTT. Residues: CASSANVPGQGVGEKLFF.

This sequence joins TRBV20-1 and TRBJ1-1; no definite D call. With 4 bases removed from V and 10 bases from J, the gap between germline ends came to 13 bases. There are 11 residues in the CDR3. Germline values: CDR1 DFQATT, CDR2 SNEGSKA (reference sequence). CDR3 loop: CSAKGDGGAFF. CDR3 coding DNA: TGCAGTGCTAAGGGCGATGGCGGAGCTTTCTTT.

The chain employs TRBV24-1 and TRBJ1-5; possibly TRBD1 for D (5 bases). Germline V gene sequence: CDR1 KGHDR, CDR2 SFDVKD. Trimming stripped 5 bases from V and 4 bases from J, with 14 bases between. The CDR3 covers 15 residues. Here the CDR3 reads CATSASQGLNQPQHF. The CDR3 DNA follows: TGTGCCACCAGTGCCTCCCAGGGTCTAAATCAGCCCCAGCATTTT.

V usage is TRBV30 and J usage is TRBJ1-2; unclear D gene. CDR1 is GTSNPN and CDR2 is SVGIG in the germline V gene (reference sequence). This CDR3 has 14 amino acids. Trimming took 2 bases from V and 5 from J, leaving 15 bases between them. The CDR3 reads CAWSTGPMPYGYTF. The CDR3 region has the DNA TGTGCCTGGAGTACGGGCCCTATGCCTTATGGCTACACCTTC.